This T cell receptor beta chain originates from a study of blood T cell repertoires in COVID-19 (dated by TCRdb to the early 2020s). Regarding the study in general: Collaborator samples came from the United States, Italy and Spain and covered acute and convalescent phases of COVID-19. Samples came from the ongoing ImmuneRACE study (first 160 participants) plus 1,254 subjects from 6 global collaborators. The repertoires were released in a freely available public database intended as a resource for research on the immune response to SARS-CoV-2. Where HLA class I and class II types were available, the types were taken from metadata supplied by the sample provider, not from assay-based typing. The prospective study material was composed of cDNA or gDNA derived from T cells, B-cell-depleted T cells, or PBMCs. A de-identified subject ID, COVID-19 status, age in years and sex were almost always included in the sample metadata. Deeply sampled blood TCRbeta repertoires from subjects exposed to, actively infected with, or recovered from COVID-19 were included in the dataset. Points the paper makes about the study in general: The quantity of clinical and demographic metadata differed by source and by participant and was supplied without curation.

Collaborating institutions collected whole blood in K2EDTA tubes following their own protocols. For TCRbeta analysis, collaborators shipped samples as frozen whole blood, isolated PBMCs, or DNA extracted from either of those sample types. The table lists this clone with a count of one. What antigen it recognizes has not been identified. One end of the junction does not line up with germline, which may come from a read error. The CDR3 has 13 amino acids, counting the end cysteine and phenylalanine. CDR3 DNA is the only sequence kept; it has 39 bases, read in frame from the first base. The germline V gene yields MNHEY for CDR1 and SVGAGI for CDR2. TCRbeta CDR3 regions were amplified from genomic DNA using the immunoSEQ Assay, a bias-controlled multiplex PCR. The study's own analysis went as follows. The number of nucleated cells in each sample was estimated from the amplification of reference gene primers within the assay. To quantify the absolute abundance of each unique TCRbeta CDR3 rearrangement, sequence reads were collapsed and filtered. Productive Simpson clonality was computed per sample as the square root of Simpson's diversity index over productive rearrangements. TCRdb's version of the immuneACCESS table is confined to in-frame rearrangements and falls short of the full clone set. An unresolved V gene accounts for under half of the shortfall where checked; the remainder is of unknown origin. V, J and clone size derive from that table, while D and trimming were established from the DNA sequence. The sample has tens of thousands of clones on record, 88% of them singletons. Of the sample, about 4.3% is held by the ten largest clones.

The source material was peripheral blood. The chain is assembled from TRBV6-5 and TRBJ2-1; the central 8 bases match TRBD1. The sequence was collected from a man aged 55 to 70 with acute or convalescent COVID-19. The DNA is as follows: TGTGCCAGCAGTGACTCTCACAGGGGGTCCCAGTTCTTC. Protein translation: CASSDSHRGSQFF.